These 7 T cell receptor beta chains share one sample of origin, sequenced in a study of cytomegalovirus exposure and HLA in healthy donors. Using immunoSEQ multiplex PCR, the repertoire was profiled, and TCRdb retains in-frame clones only, with some absent. Here the sample spans approximately 99,000 clones, approximately 86% being singletons. Sequencing was performed on PBMCs. These receptors all come from a woman under 30 in good health and CMV-seronegative.

The chain has TRBV30 and TRBJ2-3; D remains unclear. The CDR3 runs 15 residues. CDR1 and CDR2 from the germline V gene are GTSNPN and SVGIG (reference sequence). V gave up 2 bases and J gave up 11 bases, with 23 bases separating them. The CDR3 nucleotides read TGTGCCTGGAGTCTCGACCGCCTATTATATTCAGGGCAGTATTTT. Amino acid sequence: CAWSLDRLLYSGQYF. The whole variable domain, filled in from reference TRBV30 and TRBJ2-3, reads SQTIHQWPATLVQPVGSPLSLECTVEGTSNPNLYWYRQAAGRGLQLLFYSVGIGQISSEVPQNLSASRPQDRQFILSSKKLLLSDSGFYLCAWSLDRLLYSGQYFGPGTRLTVL.

This clone appeared a single time. The V call is TRBV5-6, the J call TRBJ1-6, with a possible D match to TRBD1 (6 bases). The CDR3 covers 17 residues. Looked up from germline, CDR1 is SGHDT and CDR2 is YYEEEE. V dropped 2 bases and J dropped 3 bases, with 15 bases sitting between them. The CDR3 nucleotides are TGTGCCAGCAGCTTTTGGGCAGGGGCAAGCTATAATTCACCCCTCCACTTT. Protein product: CASSFWAGASYNSPLHF.

CDR3 loop: CASSLVGGENTEAFF. The CDR3 DNA is TGTGCCAGCAGCTTGGTCGGCGGGGAGAACACTGAAGCTTTCTTT. This chain connects TRBV5-4 to TRBJ1-1, with D unclear. Deletions cut 0 bases from V and 1 base from J, with 10 bases between. The germline CDR1 and CDR2 sequences are SGHNT and YYREEE (reference sequence). CDR3 length: 15 residues. The full variable domain, rest sourced from reference TRBV5-4 and TRBJ1-1, is ETGVTQSPTHLIKTRGQQVTLRCSSQSGHNTVSWYQQALGQGPQFIFQYYREEENGRGNFPPRFSGLQFPNYSSELNVNALELDDSALYLCASSLVGGENTEAFFGQGTRLTVV.

The table lists this clone with a few counts. CDR3 residues: CASSKGELAGYTF. CDR3 DNA sequence: TGCGCCAGCAGTAAGGGGGAATTGGCTGGCTACACCTTC. This chain links TRBV5-1 with TRBJ1-2; TRBD1 is a possible D gene (6 bases). Deletions cut 5 bases from V and 7 bases from J, with 15 bases between. Germline CDR1 and CDR2: SGHRS and YFSETQ. The CDR3 runs 13 residues.

The chain has TRBV7-6 and TRBJ2-1; 12 nucleotides align to TRBD2. This CDR3 spans 18 amino acids. V was pared by 1 base and J by 8 bases, with 12 bases of the junction left unmatched. Germline V gives CDR1 SGHVS, CDR2 FNYEAQ. The CDR3 DNA reads TGTGCCAGCAGCTTAGGGCTAGCGGGGGGGCGGACGTGGGATGAGCAGTTCTTC. It yields the protein CASSLGLAGGRTWDEQFF.

The table lists this clone with a count of one. The chain carries TRBV2 and TRBJ2-5; 10 bases match TRBD2. The CDR3 spans 17 residues. The germline gives CDR1 SNHLY, CDR2 FYNNEI. Trimming took 1 base from V and 5 from J; bases not matched to a gene: 10. CDR3: CASSEGLAGDQRETQYF. CDR3 nucleotide sequence: TGTGCCAGCAGTGAAGGGCTAGCGGGGGACCAACGGGAGACCCAGTACTTC. The complete variable domain, with remaining parts taken from reference TRBV2 and TRBJ2-5, reads EPEVTQTPSHQVTQMGQEVILRCVPISNHLYFYWYRQILGQKVEFLVSFYNNEISEKSEIFDDQFSVERPDGSNFTLKIRSTKLEDSAMYFCASSEGLAGDQRETQYFGPGTRLLVL.

The sample holds one count of this clone. The chain is built from TRBV5-4 and TRBJ1-2; no clear D gene. Germline V lookup: CDR1 SGHNT, CDR2 YYREEE (reference sequence). This CDR3 spans 15 amino acids. Trimming removed 0 bases at V and 2 bases at J, with 11 bases between. CDR3 DNA sequence: TGTGCCAGCAGCTTGGGATATGACACAAACTATGGCTACACCTTC. Translation: CASSLGYDTNYGYTF.